The rows below give T cell receptor beta chains drawn from one sample of a study of CD4 T cells in relation to SARS-CoV-2 and coronaviruses. Measured with immunoSEQ multiplex PCR; TCRdb has only the in-frame clones, and not every one. The sample includes approximately 26,000 clones, around 78% seen only once; the top ten take roughly 21%. No antigens are known for them. The sequenced sample was CD4+ T cells from PBMCs, cultured in vitro. These receptors all stem from a human donor in good health. CDR3s include the opening cysteine and the closing phenylalanine or tryptophan. A D gene is named only where the DNA matches it firmly.

V,D,CDR3
TRBV20-1,-,CSASIPGYTEAFF
TRBV5-1,-,CASSLGGGNSPLHF
TRBV7-2,-,CASSLVGQVNTEAFF
TRBV5-1,TRBD2,CASSSGLAGGLDTQYF
TRBV2,-,CASSEVSTDTQYF
TRBV6-5,TRBD1,CASSATGGSNIQYF
TRBV2,-,CASTRTVGSWETQYF
TRBV4-3,-,CASSQDLRESPLHF
TRBV29-1,TRBD1,CSVTGGFNQPQHF
TRBV4-1,-,CASQSGGPGGETQYF
TRBV5-1,-,CASSLDRGTEAFF
TRBV6-5,-,CASRTRTASYSPLHF
TRBV18,-,CASSLGGGTEAFF
TRBV7-2,TRBD1,CASSLAAPDRAINQPQHF
TRBV9,-,CASSVVGGALTGELFF
TRBV6-2/TRBV6-3,-,CASSYLGTKTQYF
TRBV7-2,-,CAGGGGVEDTQYF
TRBV7-2,-,CASKRGDYGYTF
TRBV19,TRBD1,CAPHRGPAPGANVLTF
TRBV5-5,-,CASSQGRTEAFF
TRBV10-3,-,CAISPGNQANYGYTF
TRBV18,-,CASSPQEIGPNSPLHF
TRBV29-1,TRBD1,CSVEEGQGYGYTF
TRBV20-1,-,CSASEWRRSNYGYTF
TRBV7-3,-,CATGRGTRGDTQYF
TRBV5-8,-,CASSLGDTGSNQPQHF
TRBV10-3,-,CATAFSDQETQYF
TRBV9,TRBD1,CASSVGTGVYNEQFF
TRBV24-1,TRBD1,CATSDDRGTGELFF
TRBV5-8,TRBD2,CASSRTSGGELFF
TRBV7-9,TRBD1,CASSSGTGTFSDTQYF
TRBV9,-,CASSVVQGDGYTF
TRBV13,TRBD2,CASSPRSGLADPYEQYF
TRBV7-8,TRBD2,CASSLGGLAIRDEQFF
TRBV19,TRBD2,CASSNSGTSGIGTKNIQYF
TRBV6-2/TRBV6-3,-,CASGPRRSPGTDTQYF
TRBV6-5,-,CASSYGTLQETQYF
TRBV25-1,TRBD1,CASSSGRGPVNTEAFF
TRBV18,-,CASSTGAGANVLTF
TRBV30,-,CAWGTSGNTIYF
TRBV14,TRBD1,CASSPLIQGFNTGELFF
TRBV7-2,-,CASSTAGGGYTF
TRBV7-8,-,CASSLTGGQGADTQYF
TRBV7-2,TRBD1,CASSLSVGAGQGHYGYTF
TRBV19,-,CASSIPLSRTDTQYF